This T cell receptor (beta chain) is drawn from a study of glioma-infiltrating T cells. This clonotype was seen only a few times. Antigen: not known. CDR1 and CDR2 from the germline V gene are SGHTA and FQGNSA. V was pared by 2 bases and J by 5 bases, with 10 bases between. The CDR3 length is 13 residues. The iRepertoire nested amplicon-rescue multiplex PCR amplified TCR alpha and beta CDR3s from RNA. One-step reverse transcription and amplification started from about 100-400 ng of tissue mRNA or PBMC total RNA. TCRdb analysed the multiplex PCR reads with MiXCR anew, one entry per CDR3 protein. The repertoire has under 200,000 distinct CDR3 sequences, under 55% of them found once; the top ten carry 5.2%. Points from the study as a whole: Only very few CDR3 sequences appeared in both tissue and blood. Gliomas, especially low-grade, showed above-expected tissue-blood divergence; non-neoplastic patients showed below.

The clonotype originates from a human donor with low-grade glioma or glioblastoma, undergoing nonglioma brain surgery, or in good health (not recorded which). This chain links TRBV7-2 with TRBJ2-7; D is undetermined. The specimen was glioma tissue, nonneoplastic brain tissue, or PBMCs (not recorded which). The DNA for the CDR3 is TGTGCCAGCAGCTTAACGTACTCGGACGAGCAGTACTTC. This codes for CASSLTYSDEQYF.